The TCR beta chain under discussion was sequenced for a study of identical twins. This clonotype has just a few counts. This CDR3 has 14 amino acids. With 0 bases clipped from V and 10 bases from J, the junction kept 7 bases outside the gene matches. Germline V gene sequence: CDR1 DFQATT, CDR2 SNEGSKA (reference sequence). From the 5' RACE reads, TCRdb called clonotypes with MiXCR, one entry per CDR3 protein. The data show hundreds of thousands of distinct CDR3 sequences, around 8.3% seen once. These data are also associated with another study on yellow fever vaccine responses in identical twins.

The chain carries TRBV20-1 and TRBJ2-5, with 11 positions matching TRBD1. The source material was PBMCs. This TCR was recovered from a woman in her late teens or twenties in good health. CDR3 loop: CSAREPGQGVDQYF. For the CDR3, the DNA is TGCAGTGCTAGAGAGCCGGGACAGGGGGTGGACCAGTACTTC.